These 21 T cell receptor beta chains were sequenced from one sample in a study of regulatory dendritic cells for organ transplantation. TCRdb keeps only in-frame clones here, not all; method: immunoSEQ multiplex PCR. The sample includes under 35,000 clones, roughly 91% of them seen just once. Sequenced: naive CD4+ T cells from blood. Subset: CD45RA+ naive T cells. These receptors were collected from a human donor in good health.

Here the CDR3 DNA reads TGTGCCAGCTCACCACTCTCGGGACATCGCAATGAAAAACTGTTTTTT. Its protein product is CASSPLSGHRNEKLFF. V gene TRBV18 combines with J gene TRBJ1-4; weak D call: TRBD1 (6 bases). CDR3 length equals 16 residues. The germline V gene has CDR1 KGHSH and CDR2 LQKENI. V gave up 1 base and J gave up 5 bases, with 14 bases separating them.

This rearrangement joins TRBV11-3 to TRBJ1-1; weak D call: TRBD1 (6 bases). The CDR3 consists of 16 residues. Trimming took 5 bases from V and 5 from J, leaving 21 bases between them. Germline loops: CDR1 SGHNT, CDR2 YENEEA. For the CDR3, the DNA is TGTGCCAGCAGCCAGAGCCGTGAAGGGGGGAGTACTGAAGCTTTCTTT. Translating it yields CASSQSREGGSTEAFF.

The table lists this clone with a count of one. The gene calls are TRBV6-5 and TRBJ2-3, with 9 nucleotides matching TRBD1. Germline loops: CDR1 MNHEY, CDR2 SVGAGI. There are 15 residues in the CDR3. V was pared by 6 bases and J by 4 bases, with 8 bases of the junction left unmatched. For the CDR3, the DNA is TGTGCCAGCAGCGAACGGGACAGGGCTCCAGATACGCAGTATTTT. Translating gives CASSERDRAPDTQYF.

The chain couples TRBV10-3 to TRBJ1-2, with a tentative D call TRBD1 (5 bases). The germline V gene encodes CDR1 ENHRY and CDR2 SYGVKD. The CDR3 extends over 13 amino acids. The ends were cut back, 2 bases at V and 4 bases at J, with 8 bases in the middle. The CDR3 sequence: CAISEMRGYGYTF. In nucleotides, the CDR3 is TGTGCCATCAGTGAGATGAGGGGCTATGGCTACACCTTC.

The V gene is TRBV28, the J gene TRBJ2-3; tentatively, D is TRBD2 (6 bases). With 4 bases removed from V and 3 bases from J, the gap between germline ends came to 17 bases. This CDR3 is built from 16 residues. Germline lookup yields CDR1 MDHEN and CDR2 SYDVKM. This chain's CDR3 is CASSSKIPGDTDTQYF. Written as DNA, the CDR3 is TGTGCCAGCAGTTCCAAGATCCCGGGAGATACAGATACGCAGTATTTT.

CDR3 coding DNA: TGTGCCAGCAGTTGGACCCGACAGGGTGGGGGAGCTTTCTTT. Residues: CASSWTRQGGGAFF. The J gene is TRBJ1-1, the V gene TRBV6-5, with TRBD1 matching 7 bases. CDR1 and CDR2 (germline): MNHEY, SVGAGI. Trimming cost V 4 bases and J 10 bases; bases outside gene matches: 12. There are 14 residues in the CDR3.

This chain uses TRBV4-3 with TRBJ1-1; TRBD1 aligns across 8 bases. V trimming: 4 bases; J trimming: 4 bases; junction bases outside the gene matches: 8. The CDR3 is 15 amino acids. The V gene's germline CDR1 is LGHNA and CDR2 YSLEER. The CDR3 region is CASSLMTGVVTEAFF. CDR3 DNA: TGCGCCAGCAGCCTCATGACAGGGGTGGTCACTGAAGCTTTCTTT.

The chain combines TRBV23-1 with TRBJ1-6, with TRBD1 identical over 11 bases. TRBV23-1 is flagged as an ORF with uncertain function. J was trimmed by 10 bases and V by 0 bases; bases with no gene match: 5. The CDR3 runs 16 residues. The DNA of the CDR3 is TGCGCCAGCAGTCAATCTCTGGGACAGGGGGAATCACCCCTCCACTTT. This codes for CASSQSLGQGESPLHF.

As regards this clone: One end of the junction varies from germline; a read error may be responsible. The chain links TRBV7-7 to TRBJ2-7; D remains unclear. CDR1 and CDR2 (germline): SSHAT, FNYEAQ (reference sequence). This CDR3 spans 13 amino acids. Here the CDR3 reads CASSSGAQYEQYF. As DNA, the CDR3 is TGTGCTAGCAGCTCGGGCGCGCAATACGAGCAGTACTTC.

This chain links TRBV30 with TRBJ1-1, with TRBD1 as a possible D gene (6 bases). Germline assignment: CDR1 GTSNPN and CDR2 SVGIG (reference sequence). V lost 2 bases to trimming and J lost 6 bases, with 19 bases between them. The CDR3 is made up of 15 amino acids. The CDR3 sequence is CAWSKIDRISAEAFF. CDR3 DNA: TGTGCCTGGAGTAAAATCGACAGGATATCGGCTGAAGCTTTCTTT.

This clone is a singleton in its sample. The rearrangement links TRBV6-6 to TRBJ1-5; weak D call: TRBD1 (6 bases). This CDR3 has 16 amino acids. V shed 6 bases and J shed 0 bases, with 15 bases lying between them. Germline V gene data show CDR1 as MNHNY and CDR2 as SVGAGI (reference sequence). The CDR3 DNA reads TGTGCCAGCAGAATAACTGGGACAAATAGCAATCAGCCCCAGCATTTT. Amino acid sequence: CASRITGTNSNQPQHF.

The V and J genes are TRBV7-8 and TRBJ2-3; D is unclear. Germline values: CDR1 SGHVS, CDR2 FQNEAQ. With 5 bases removed from V and 2 bases from J, the gap between germline ends came to 2 bases. The CDR3 covers 11 residues. CDR3 sequence (DNA): TGTGCCAGCAGCCTCACAGATACGCAGTATTTT. Its translation: CASSLTDTQYF.

Only one count was recorded for this clone. The chain is built from TRBV25-1 and TRBJ2-3; possible D gene TRBD1, 6 bases. Germline V gene data show CDR1 as MGHDK and CDR2 as SYGVNS. The CDR3 has 17 residues. Trimming cost V 6 bases and J 0 bases, with 19 bases left between them. The CDR3 reads CASRAQGHPTSTDTQYF. The CDR3 DNA follows: TGTGCCAGCAGGGCTCAGGGACATCCTACTAGCACAGATACGCAGTATTTT.

This rearrangement joins TRBV7-9 to TRBJ1-4; D not resolved. The germline V and J ends were trimmed by 2 bases and 8 bases, with 12 bases remaining between them. This CDR3 comprises 14 residues. Germline V gives CDR1 SEHNR, CDR2 FQNEAQ (reference sequence). The CDR3 nucleotides are TGTGCCAGCAGCTTAATCGCCAAAAACGAAAAACTGTTTTTT. Translated, it gives CASSLIAKNEKLFF.

CDR3 sequence (DNA): TGTGCCAGCAGCTTACAAACAGGGTCTAGCACAGATACGCAGTATTTT. Its protein product is CASSLQTGSSTDTQYF. V is TRBV7-6 and J is TRBJ2-3; tentatively, D is TRBD1 (6 bases). This CDR3 region has 16 residues. The V and J ends lost 2 bases and 0 bases respectively, with 12 bases between them. Germline CDR1 and CDR2: SGHVS and FNYEAQ.

V usage is TRBV7-2 and J usage is TRBJ2-5, with D maybe TRBD1 (5 bases). V was cut by 5 bases and J by 0 bases, with 13 bases left in between. The germline CDR1 and CDR2 sequences are SGHTA and FQGNSA. The CDR3 is made up of 15 amino acids. CDR3 bases: TGTGCCAGCAGCCTGCAGGGCGGAAACCAAGAGACCCAGTACTTC. Translated, it gives CASSLQGGNQETQYF.

The DNA for the CDR3 is TGTGCCAGCAGCCGGTTAGGGACAGGGGACACTGAAGCTTTCTTT. The encoded protein is CASSRLGTGDTEAFF. The V gene is TRBV4-2, the J gene TRBJ1-1; 10 bases are a match to TRBD1. This CDR3 has 15 amino acids. Germline V gene data show CDR1 as LGHNA and CDR2 as YNFKEQ. V trimming: 4 bases; J trimming: 3 bases; junction bases outside the gene matches: 5.

The chain's CDR3 is CASSPLIVSANEKLFF. Written as DNA, the CDR3 is TGTGCCAGCTCACCATTAATCGTCTCAGCTAATGAAAAACTGTTTTTT. This chain uses TRBV18 with TRBJ1-4; D gene unclear. The V and J ends lost 2 bases and 3 bases respectively, with 13 bases between them. The CDR3 sequence is 16 residues long. CDR1 and CDR2 (germline): KGHSH, LQKENI.

The chain uses TRBV15 and TRBJ2-7; possibly TRBD1 or TRBD2 for D (5 bases each). V lost 1 base, J lost 0 bases, and 13 bases lay in between. The CDR3 extends over 16 amino acids. Looked up from germline, CDR1 is LNHNV and CDR2 is YYDKDF (reference sequence). Written as DNA, the CDR3 is TGTGCCACCAGCAGAGGATGGGGGTCTCCCTCCTACGAGCAGTACTTC. Amino acid sequence: CATSRGWGSPSYEQYF. The variable domain in full, with the rest retrieved from reference TRBV15 and TRBJ2-7, is DAMVIQNPRYQVTQFGKPVTLSCSQTLNHNVMYWYQQKSSQAPKLLFHYYDKDFNNEADTPDNFQSRRPNTSFCFLDIRSPGLGDTAMYLCATSRGWGSPSYEQYFGPGTRLTVT.

The chain employs TRBV7-3 and TRBJ2-3; 7 bases are a match to TRBD2. Germline loops: CDR1 SGHTA, CDR2 FQGTGA. This CDR3 contains 13 residues. Losses at the gene ends were 5 bases for V and 6 bases for J; bases not matched to a gene: 5. The CDR3 sequence: CASSRGREDTQYF. CDR3 bases: TGTGCCAGCAGCCGTGGGCGGGAGGATACGCAGTATTTT.

This chain uses TRBV4-1 with TRBJ1-1; 7 bases are shared with TRBD1. CDR1 and CDR2 from the germline V gene are MGHRA and YSYEKL. The J segment lost 1 base and the V segment lost 2 bases, leaving 7 bases of the junction unmatched. The CDR3 spans 16 residues. DNA of the CDR3: TGCGCCAGCAGCCAACCCTACAGGGGCCCGAACACTGAAGCTTTCTTT. Encoded protein: CASSQPYRGPNTEAFF.